This T cell receptor (beta chain) was profiled in a study of cytomegalovirus exposure and HLA in healthy donors. It was with 60 Vbeta and 13 Jbeta primers that the PCR ran. How the authors handled the data: Later, roughly 86 million unique TCR beta chains were counted in an analysis, and approximately 9.9 million of them were shared. Assay: immunoSEQ multiplex PCR; the TCRdb copy retains only in-frame clones and omits some. Clone size and V and J calls were adopted from that table, with D and trimming inferred from the DNA. The sample holds 140,000 or so clones; about two thirds are singletons and the top ten take around 2.2%. This clone was observed at least ten times. The antigen remains undetermined. Overall study results and limits: Donor immune exposure was known only as CMV serostatus. Reportedly, TCR beta sequences accurately predicted HLA-A and HLA-B alleles in most subjects.

This CDR3 is 15 amino acids long. V was pared by 0 bases and J by 2 bases, with 9 bases between. Germline V gives CDR1 MRHNA, CDR2 SNTAGT. The sequence came from a man in his forties in good health and CMV-seronegative. The chain is built from TRBV6-4 and TRBJ2-3; D gene ambiguous. Specimen: PBMCs. The CDR3 DNA reads TGTGCCAGCAGTGACTCGACTGCCTCCACAGATACGCAGTATTTT. It translates to CASSDSTASTDTQYF.